The 24 T cell receptor beta chains presented below share a single source sample, sequenced in a study of blood T cells in healthy people across ages. Through a sample-barcoded 5' primer and a J-beta primer mix, a second PCR was run for roughly 7 to 11 cycles. MiXCR was run by TCRdb on the 5' RACE reads, yielding one entry per CDR3 protein. The sample lists hundreds of thousands of distinct CDR3 sequences, 50% to 65% occurring once. The sequencing sample was made of blood. The receptors come from a man at least 80 years old in good health.

There are a few counts of this clonotype. The gene calls are TRBV6-2 or TRBV6-3 and TRBJ2-4, with D possibly being TRBD1 or TRBD2 (5 bases each). V gave up 6 bases and J gave up 3 bases, with 21 bases separating them. Germline CDR1 reads MNHEY; CDR2 reads SVGEGT. The CDR3 consists of 17 residues. The CDR3 DNA is TGTGCCAGCAGGAGCACAAACCGGGACCCTGTCAAAAACATTCAGTACTTC. This gives the protein CASRSTNRDPVKNIQYF.

V is TRBV3-1 and J is TRBJ2-3; D unclear. V shed 2 bases and J shed 14 bases, with 17 bases lying between them. The CDR3 totals 13 residues. CDR1 is LGHDT, CDR2 YNNKEL, per germline (reference sequence). The CDR3 coding sequence is TGTGCCAGCAGCCAACCGGGCTCCTATAACGCGTATTTT. Translated, it gives CASSQPGSYNAYF.

In its sample, this clonotype was seen a few times. The chain carries TRBV10-3 and TRBJ1-2; 11 positions agree with TRBD1. V shed 3 bases and J 3 bases; nucleotides not matched to a gene: 9. The CDR3 covers 17 residues. Germline V lookup: CDR1 ENHRY, CDR2 SYGVKD. The CDR3 sequence is CAISELGQGGRDYGYTF. For the CDR3, the DNA is TGTGCCATCAGTGAATTGGGACAGGGGGGTCGAGACTATGGCTACACCTTC.

V and J are TRBV5-5 and TRBJ2-2; D gene ambiguous. Per germline, CDR1 SGHKS and CDR2 YYEKEE (reference sequence). Trimming removed 0 bases from V and 6 bases from J, with 12 bases in between. The CDR3 totals 15 residues. The CDR3 loop reads CASSLGPGPPGELFF. The CDR3, as DNA: TGTGCCAGCAGCTTGGGGCCCGGACCACCCGGGGAGCTGTTTTTT.

This chain links TRBV24-1 with TRBJ2-1; maybe TRBD1 (6 bases). Germline CDR1 and CDR2: KGHDR and SFDVKD. The CDR3 has 15 amino acids. Trimming left V 4 bases short and J 2 bases short, with 11 bases between. DNA of the CDR3: TGTGCCACCAGTGAAACAGGGCGGGCCTACAATGAGCAGTTCTTC. Translation gives CATSETGRAYNEQFF.

The genes are TRBV5-4 and TRBJ2-4; TRBD1 aligns across 7 bases. Gene TRBJ2-5 matches the end of the DNA better, so the J call may be wrong. The length of the CDR3 is 16 residues. Germline CDR1 and CDR2: SGHNT and YYREEE (reference sequence). CDR3: CASSSTDRRIMQTQYF. The DNA of the CDR3 is TGTGCCAGCAGCTCCACGGACAGGCGGATTATGCAGACCCAGTACTTC.

This chain links TRBV4-2 with TRBJ2-7; 12 bases are shared with TRBD2. This CDR3 region has 19 residues. Germline V gene data show CDR1 as LGHNA and CDR2 as YNFKEQ. V dropped 1 base and J dropped 2; count of bases not matched to a gene: 12. For the CDR3, the DNA is TGTGCCAGCAGCCAAGTAGCCGGAATGACTAGCGGGAGACCCTACGAGCAGTACTTC. It encodes CASSQVAGMTSGRPYEQYF.

The chain is built from TRBV7-6 and TRBJ2-2; maybe TRBD2 (6 bases). Germline CDR1 is SGHVS and CDR2 is FNYEAQ. This CDR3 is built from 15 residues. V shed 4 bases and J shed 1 base, with 10 bases lying between them. As DNA, the CDR3 is TGTGCCAGCAGCTCAGCGGGCAGGAACACCGGGGAGCTGTTTTTT. This codes for CASSSAGRNTGELFF.

The rearrangement joins TRBV29-1 to TRBJ2-5, with D possibly TRBD2 on 6 matching bases. CDR3 length: 14 residues. In germline, CDR1 is SQVTM, CDR2 ANQGSEA. Trimming took off 4 bases at V and 2 bases at J, with 14 bases between the two ends. Here the CDR3 reads CSVVDNRGQETQYF. The CDR3 DNA reads TGCAGCGTTGTGGATAATCGGGGGCAAGAGACCCAGTACTTC.

The V gene is TRBV9, the J gene TRBJ2-5; D may be TRBD1 (6 bases). Germline V lookup: CDR1 SGDLS, CDR2 YYNGEE. Deletions cut 0 bases from V and 11 bases from J, with 17 bases between. This CDR3 comprises 14 residues. The CDR3 nucleotides read TGTGCCAGCAGCGTAGCCCGGACAGACGATGAGCAGTACTTC. Its protein product is CASSVARTDDEQYF.

This chain connects TRBV19 to TRBJ2-1, with D hard to call. This CDR3 is built from 16 residues. The V gene's germline CDR1 is LNHDA and CDR2 SQIVND (reference sequence). The V gene lost 2 bases and the J gene lost 6 bases, with 17 bases spanning the gap. CDR3 nucleotides: TGTGCCAGTAGTATATCCACCATAGTCCGAGTCAATGAGCAGTTCTTC. Its translation is CASSISTIVRVNEQFF.

V and J are TRBV7-2 and TRBJ1-1; D not certain. The V end was cut by 5 bases, the J end by 0 bases, with 7 bases between. Germline-derived CDR1 and CDR2 are SGHTA and FQGNSA. The CDR3 is 13 amino acids. CDR3 loop: CASSIRMNTEAFF. In nucleotides, the CDR3 is TGTGCCAGCAGCATTCGGATGAACACTGAAGCTTTCTTT.

A remark on this clonotype: Compared with germline, one end of the junction differs, possibly owing to a read error. The chain employs TRBV6-6 and TRBJ2-7; 8 bases map to TRBD2. The CDR3 is 14 residues long. CDR1 and CDR2 (germline): MNHNY, SVGAGI (reference sequence). The CDR3 loop reads CASSDSGTSYEQYF. CDR3 coding DNA: TGTGCCAGCAGTGACTCGGGGACTAGCTACGAGCAGTACTTC.

The chain employs TRBV5-1 and TRBJ2-7; 12 nucleotides line up with TRBD2. The CDR3 is 14 amino acids. Germline V gene sequence: CDR1 SGHRS, CDR2 YFSETQ. V lost 3 bases to trimming and J lost 7 bases; unmatched junction nucleotides: 5. The CDR3 nucleotides read TGCGCCAGCAGCTCGGGACTAGCGGGCCGGGAGCAGTACTTC. Its protein product is CASSSGLAGREQYF.

V is TRBV9 and J is TRBJ2-1; D tentatively fits TRBD1 or TRBD2 (5 bases each). CDR1 and CDR2 from the germline V gene are SGDLS and YYNGEE. CDR3 size: 18 residues. The ends were cut back, 2 bases at V and 10 bases at J, with 28 bases in the middle. The CDR3 here is CASSVGTSPAKQEREQFF. CDR3 nucleotide sequence: TGTGCCAGCAGCGTCGGGACGTCCCCCGCCAAGCAAGAAAGGGAGCAGTTCTTC.

The chain carries TRBV6-1 and TRBJ2-6; tentatively, D is TRBD1 or TRBD2 (5 bases each). V was pared by 7 bases and J by 4 bases, with 17 bases between. Germline CDR1 and CDR2: MNHNS and SASEGT. The CDR3 runs to 16 residues. CDR3 amino acids: CASTIHQGRGANVLTF. CDR3 sequence (DNA): TGTGCCAGCACTATACACCAGGGACGGGGGGCCAACGTCCTGACTTTC.

This chain links TRBV20-1 with TRBJ2-1; 10 bases agree with TRBD2. The germline gives CDR1 DFQATT, CDR2 SNEGSKA (reference sequence). The CDR3 runs to 15 residues. The V gene end was trimmed by 0 bases and the J gene end by 4 bases; junction bases not matched to a gene: 3. CDR3 loop: CSAREASGRYNEQFF. In nucleotides, the CDR3 is TGCAGTGCTAGAGAAGCTAGCGGGAGATACAATGAGCAGTTCTTC.

This chain uses TRBV6-5 with TRBJ2-1, with D maybe TRBD2 (6 bases). In germline, CDR1 is MNHEY, CDR2 SVGAGI. The CDR3 spans 15 residues. Trimming removed 1 base from V and 7 bases from J, with 14 bases in between. The CDR3 sequence is CASSYFGGPLNEQFF. CDR3 DNA: TGTGCCAGCAGTTACTTCGGGGGACCGCTAAATGAGCAGTTCTTC.

This clonotype was recorded many times. Compared with germline, one end of the junction differs, possibly owing to a read error. The rearrangement links TRBV5-1 to TRBJ2-7, with D possibly TRBD1 on 6 matching bases. This CDR3 spans 14 amino acids. Per germline, CDR1 SGHRS and CDR2 YFSETQ. In nucleotides, the CDR3 is TGTGCCAGCAGCCTCGGACAGAGCTCCTACGAGCAGTACTTC. Its translation: CASSLGQSSYEQYF.

This clonotype came up a few times. The chain carries TRBV20-1 and TRBJ2-5, with D unresolved. The DNA end favors TRBJ2-7, so the J call may be wrong. This CDR3 comprises 12 residues. Germline values: CDR1 DFQATT, CDR2 SNEGSKA (reference sequence). The CDR3 loop reads CSASQGFAEQYF. CDR3 bases: TGCAGTGCTAGTCAAGGGTTCGCCGAGCAGTACTTC.

The chain combines TRBV5-1 with TRBJ2-7, with D hard to call. Germline V CDR1 and CDR2: SGHRS, YFSETQ. The ends were cut back, 3 bases at V and 0 bases at J, with 13 bases in the middle. The CDR3 is 15 residues long. The CDR3: CASSSSPGSSYEQYF. Written as DNA, the CDR3 is TGCGCCAGCAGCTCTTCCCCGGGTAGCTCCTACGAGCAGTACTTC. Looking up the rest from reference TRBV5-1 and TRBJ2-7 gives the full variable domain: KAGVTQTPRYLIKTRGQQVTLSCSPISGHRSVSWYQQTPGQGLQFLFEYFSETQRNKGNFPGRFSGRQFSNSRSEMNVSTLELGDSALYLCASSSSPGSSYEQYFGPGTRLTVT.

This clonotype was recorded a few times. One end of the junction varies from germline; a read error may be responsible. This chain uses TRBV29-1 with TRBJ2-1; D unclear. Germline V CDR1 and CDR2: SQVTM, ANQGSEA. The CDR3 sequence is 11 residues long. The CDR3 is CSLDKYNEQFF. CDR3 bases: TGCAGCCTTGACAAGTACAATGAGCAGTTCTTC.

There are a few counts of this clonotype. V usage is TRBV29-1 and J usage is TRBJ2-5; D perhaps matches TRBD2 (5 bases). Germline lookup yields CDR1 SQVTM and CDR2 ANQGSEA. This CDR3 region has 12 residues. Trimming shortened V by 6 bases and J by 5 bases, and 13 bases separated the two germline ends. Written as DNA, the CDR3 is TGCAGCGTCGTCCGCGGGTCTGAGACCCAGTACTTC. Translating gives CSVVRGSETQYF.

The chain links TRBV20-1 to TRBJ1-5; TRBD1 is a possible D gene (6 bases). CDR3 length: 16 amino acids. Trimming left V 1 base short and J 0 bases short, with 13 bases between. Germline CDR1 and CDR2: DFQATT and SNEGSKA (reference sequence). This chain's CDR3 is CSARASGGYSNQPQHF. CDR3 sequence (DNA): TGCAGTGCTAGAGCCTCGGGGGGCTATAGCAATCAGCCCCAGCATTTT.